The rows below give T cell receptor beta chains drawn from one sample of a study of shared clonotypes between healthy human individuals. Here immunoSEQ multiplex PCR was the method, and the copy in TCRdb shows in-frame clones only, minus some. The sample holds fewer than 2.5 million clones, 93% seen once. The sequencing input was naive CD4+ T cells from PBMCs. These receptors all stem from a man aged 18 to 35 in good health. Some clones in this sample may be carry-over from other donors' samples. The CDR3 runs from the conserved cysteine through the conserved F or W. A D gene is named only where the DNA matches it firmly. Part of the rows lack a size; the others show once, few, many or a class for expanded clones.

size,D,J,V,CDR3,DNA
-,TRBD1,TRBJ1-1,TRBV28,CASPSRTGGNTEAFF,TGTGCCAGCCCCTCTAGGACAGGGGGGAACACTGAAGCTTTCTTT
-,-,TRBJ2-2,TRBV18,CASSPWIDGPNTGELFF,TGTGCCAGCTCACCATGGATTGACGGACCTAACACCGGGGAGCTGTTTTTT
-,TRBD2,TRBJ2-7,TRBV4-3,CASSQVLAGSYEQYF,TGCGCCAGCAGCCAAGTACTAGCGGGTTCCTACGAGCAGTACTTC
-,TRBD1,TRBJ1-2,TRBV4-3,CASSRDRQGYVGYTF,TGCGCCAGCAGCCGGGACAGACAGGGATATGTTGGCTACACCTTC
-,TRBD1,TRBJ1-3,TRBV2,CAGSRDRGLGNTIYF,TGTGCCGGATCCCGGGACAGGGGGCTGGGAAACACCATATATTTT
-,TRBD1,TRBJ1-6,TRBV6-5,CASSRQGYNSPLHF,TGTGCCAGCAGCCGACAGGGCTATAATTCACCCCTCCACTTT
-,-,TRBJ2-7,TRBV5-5,CASSTVVPPYEQYF,TGTGCCAGCAGCACCGTCGTACCTCCCTACGAGCAGTACTTC
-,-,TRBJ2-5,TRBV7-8,CASSLGRDGQTQYF,TGTGCCAGCAGCTTAGGCAGGGACGGGCAGACCCAGTACTTC
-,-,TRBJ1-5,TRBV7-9,CASRYSGYSNQPQHF,TGTGCCAGCAGGTATTCAGGTTATAGCAATCAGCCCCAGCATTTT
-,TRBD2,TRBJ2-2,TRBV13,CASSQTRWGGDGTGELFF,TGTGCCAGCAGTCAAACCAGATGGGGAGGGGACGGAACCGGGGAGCTGTTTTTT
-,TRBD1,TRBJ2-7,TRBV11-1,CASTGQVKYEQYF,TGTGCCTCCACGGGACAGGTAAAATACGAGCAGTACTTC
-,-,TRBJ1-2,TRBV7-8,CASSLDHDRPNYGYTF,TGTGCCAGCAGCTTAGATCACGACCGCCCAAACTATGGCTACACCTTC
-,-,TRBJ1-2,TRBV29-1,CSVDSGPQEGYTF,TGCAGCGTTGACAGCGGACCCCAGGAAGGCTACACCTTC
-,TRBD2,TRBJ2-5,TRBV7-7,CASSLLGTSGKETQYF,TGTGCCAGCAGCTTACTCGGGACTAGCGGTAAAGAGACCCAGTACTTC
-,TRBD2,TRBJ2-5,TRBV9,CASSLYSGSGETQYF,TGTGCCAGCAGCTTGTATAGCGGGAGTGGAGAGACCCAGTACTTC
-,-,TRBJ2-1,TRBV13,CASSLGLLGQVESEQFF,TGTGCCAGCAGCTTAGGCCTATTGGGACAAGTGGAAAGTGAGCAGTTCTTC
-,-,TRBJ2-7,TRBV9,CASSVEARGAYEQYF,TGTGCCAGCAGCGTAGAAGCGCGCGGGGCCTACGAGCAGTACTTC
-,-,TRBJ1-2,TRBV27,CASSPGGEIVYGYTF,TGTGCCAGCAGTCCAGGAGGGGAAATCGTCTATGGCTACACCTTC
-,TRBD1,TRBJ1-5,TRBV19,CASRDRVTRNQPQHF,TGTGCCAGTAGGGACAGGGTGACACGCAATCAGCCCCAGCATTTT
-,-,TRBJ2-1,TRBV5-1,CASSLEAGSYNEQFF,TGCGCCAGCAGCTTGGAGGCGGGGTCCTACAATGAGCAGTTCTTC
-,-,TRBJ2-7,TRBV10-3,CAISGPPNSYEQYF,TGTGCCATCAGTGGGCCTCCAAACTCCTACGAGCAGTACTTC
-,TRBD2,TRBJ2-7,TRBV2,CASRYGTSSYEQYF,TGTGCCAGCAGATACGGGACTAGCTCCTACGAGCAGTACTTC
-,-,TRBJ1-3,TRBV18,CASSPPAGSGNTIYF,TGTGCCAGCTCACCACCGGCAGGCTCTGGAAACACCATATATTTT
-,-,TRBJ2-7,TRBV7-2,CASSLDSTRLAGYEQYF,TGTGCCAGCAGCTTAGATTCAACTAGGCTAGCAGGCTACGAGCAGTACTTC
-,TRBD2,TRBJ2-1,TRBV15,CATSRVRGAEQFF,TGTGCCACCAGCAGAGTGCGGGGGGCTGAGCAGTTCTTC
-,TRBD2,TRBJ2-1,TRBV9,CASSVSGSSYNEQFF,TGTGCCAGCAGCGTGAGCGGGAGTAGTTACAATGAGCAGTTCTTC
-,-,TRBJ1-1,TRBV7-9,CASSPNRAGMGEAFF,TGTGCCAGCAGCCCAAACCGCGCGGGGATGGGTGAAGCTTTCTTT
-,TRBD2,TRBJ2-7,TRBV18,CASSHNRLAAGYEQYF,TGTGCCAGCTCGCACAACCGACTCGCAGCGGGATACGAGCAGTACTTC
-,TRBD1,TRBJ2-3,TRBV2,CASSLDRGSTDTQYF,TGTGCCAGCAGCCTGGACAGGGGGAGCACAGATACGCAGTATTTT
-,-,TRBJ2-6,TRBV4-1,CASSRFGPTGSKLSGANVLTF,TGCGCCAGCAGCCGCTTTGGCCCTACGGGGTCCAAATTGTCTGGGGCCAACGTCCTGACTTTC
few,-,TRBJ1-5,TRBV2,CASSAGWGASQPQHF,TGTGCCAGCAGTGCTGGGTGGGGGGCGAGTCAGCCCCAGCATTTT
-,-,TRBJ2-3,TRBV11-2,CASSFSSALDTQYF,TGTGCCAGCAGCTTTTCTAGCGCCTTAGATACGCAGTATTTT
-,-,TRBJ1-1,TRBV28,CASNTPWGEAFF,TGTGCCAGCAACACCCCGTGGGGGGAAGCTTTCTTT
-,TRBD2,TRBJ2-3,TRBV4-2,CASSQGREDTDTQYF,TGTGCCAGCAGCCAGGGGCGGGAGGACACAGATACGCAGTATTTT
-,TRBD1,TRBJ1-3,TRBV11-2,CASSLAPGGSGNTIYF,TGTGCCAGCAGCTTAGCCCCAGGGGGGTCCGGAAACACCATATATTTT
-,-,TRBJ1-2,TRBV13,CASSLGLVAGSKDGYTF,TGTGCCAGCAGCTTAGGCCTGGTGGCAGGGAGTAAAGATGGCTACACCTTC
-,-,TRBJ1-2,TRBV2,CASSIDSRDHGYTF,TGTGCCAGCAGTATAGATTCTCGGGATCATGGCTACACCTTC
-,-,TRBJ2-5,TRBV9,CASSVGGQETQYF,TGTGCCAGCAGCGTAGGAGGGCAAGAGACCCAGTACTTC
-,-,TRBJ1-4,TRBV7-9,CASSLPGNEKLFF,TGTGCCAGCAGCTTACCAGGAAATGAAAAACTGTTTTTT
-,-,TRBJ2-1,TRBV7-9,CASSFAGNNNEQFF,TGTGCCAGCAGCTTCGCGGGGAACAACAATGAGCAGTTCTTC
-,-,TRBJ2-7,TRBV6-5,CASSYGPRSEQYF,TGTGCCAGCAGTTACGGTCCCCGCTCCGAGCAGTACTTC